Listed below are T cell receptor beta chains from one sample, sequenced in a study. This table comes from immunoSEQ multiplex PCR, and its TCRdb copy is limited to in-frame clones, with some not included. The table records under 65,000 clones, 93% of them present only once. Specimen: PBMCs. The receptors were gathered from a man aged 40-50 years with rheumatoid arthritis. Each CDR3 is given with its conserved first and last residue. D genes are given only for firm matches. Some rows mark clone size as missing; the rest say once, few, many or name a class of expanded clone.

TRBJ1-1 - - TRBV18 CASSPTVGGTEAFF TGTGCCAGCTCACCAACCGTGGGGGGCACTGAAGCTTTCTTT
TRBJ2-3 - - TRBV9 CASSVVSTDTQYF TGTGCCAGCAGCGTAGTGAGCACAGATACGCAGTATTTT
TRBJ1-1 - - TRBV5-4 CASSFGAGSHTEAFF TGTGCCAGCAGCTTCGGGGCAGGGTCGCACACTGAAGCTTTCTTT
TRBJ2-1 - - TRBV7-9 CASSLALDEQFF TGTGCCAGCAGCTTGGCGCTCGATGAGCAGTTCTTC
TRBJ2-7 - TRBD1 TRBV3-1/TRBV3-2 CASSATGARHEQYF TGTGCCAGCAGCGCGACAGGGGCTAGGCACGAGCAGTACTTC
TRBJ2-7 - - TRBV12-3/TRBV12-4 CASSLWVPEQYF TGTGCCAGCAGTTTATGGGTCCCCGAGCAGTACTTC
TRBJ2-6 - - TRBV19 CASRTEGTPTGANVLTF TGTGCCAGTAGAACGGAGGGGACCCCGACTGGGGCCAACGTCCTGACTTTC
TRBJ2-6 - - TRBV18 CASSPNSGANVLTF TGTGCCAGCTCACCCAACTCTGGGGCCAACGTCCTGACTTTC
TRBJ2-3 - TRBD1 TRBV28 CASSTTGVTDTQYF TGTGCCAGCAGTACCACAGGGGTCACAGATACGCAGTATTTT
TRBJ2-1 - TRBD2 TRBV5-1 CASSLTRGGYNEQFF TGCGCCAGCAGCTTGACGCGGGGGGGCTACAATGAGCAGTTCTTC
TRBJ1-1 - - TRBV6-5 CASSWDKNTEAFF TGTGCCAGCAGTTGGGACAAGAACACTGAAGCTTTCTTT
TRBJ2-3 - TRBD2 TRBV5-1 CASSLATSGGRTDTQYF TGCGCCAGCAGCTTGGCGACTAGCGGGGGTCGCACAGATACGCAGTATTTT
TRBJ2-7 - TRBD1 TRBV5-1 CASSSGTGVEQYF TGCGCCAGCAGCTCAGGGACAGGGGTCGAGCAGTACTTC
TRBJ2-1 - - TRBV24-1 CATSDLGRGDNEQFF TGTGCCACCAGTGATTTGGGGAGAGGGGACAATGAGCAGTTCTTC
TRBJ1-6 - - TRBV6-1 CASSEGANNSPLHF TGTGCCAGCAGTGAAGGGGCCAATAATTCACCCCTCCACTTT
TRBJ1-1 - - TRBV19 CASSMGRFFENTEAFF TGTGCCAGTAGTATGGGACGGTTTTTTGAGAACACTGAAGCTTTCTTT
TRBJ1-6 - - TRBV7-9 CASSFSGRMTNSPLHF TGTGCCAGCAGTTTTTCCGGTCGGATGACTAATTCACCCCTCCACTTT
TRBJ1-2 - - TRBV27 CASRRDSRNYGYTF TGTGCCAGCAGGAGAGACTCCCGAAACTATGGCTACACCTTC
TRBJ2-1 - TRBD2 TRBV2 CARVGAAGGPNEQFF TGTGCCAGGGTGGGGGCAGCGGGAGGTCCCAATGAGCAGTTCTTC
TRBJ2-5 - - TRBV25-1 CASSESQKRSLQETQYF TGTGCCAGCAGTGAATCCCAAAAAAGGAGCCTACAAGAGACCCAGTACTTC
TRBJ1-2 - - TRBV27 CASSSDWGGNYGYTF TGTGCCAGCAGTTCCGACTGGGGTGGGAACTATGGCTACACCTTC
TRBJ1-2 - TRBD1 TRBV30 CAWTLDRGNGYTF TGTGCCTGGACCCTCGACAGGGGGAATGGCTACACCTTC
TRBJ2-5 once - TRBV19 CASSIVLTGASPMETQYF TGTGCCAGTAGTATAGTGTTGACGGGAGCCTCGCCCATGGAGACCCAGTACTTC
TRBJ1-1 - - TRBV7-9 CASSIMNTEAFF TGTGCCAGCAGCATCATGAACACTGAAGCTTTCTTT
TRBJ1-4 - - TRBV12-3/TRBV12-4 CASSDRRGEKLFF TGTGCCAGCAGCGACAGGAGGGGCGAAAAACTGTTTTTT
TRBJ2-6 - - TRBV24-1 CATRDSGANVLTF TGTGCCACCCGGGACTCTGGGGCCAACGTCCTGACTTTC
TRBJ1-4 once - TRBV29-1 CSVAEYMGAEKLFF TGCAGCGTTGCGGAGTATATGGGCGCGGAAAAACTGTTTTTT
TRBJ1-2 - TRBD1 TRBV19 CASSHGQGNYGYTF TGTGCCAGTAGTCATGGACAGGGTAACTATGGCTACACCTTC
TRBJ2-7 - TRBD2 TRBV19 CASSNPGGPSYEQYF TGTGCCAGTAGCAACCCGGGAGGGCCGTCCTACGAGCAGTACTTC
TRBJ2-7 - - TRBV19 CASSSKGAYEQYF TGTGCCAGTAGTTCGAAGGGGGCCTACGAGCAGTACTTC
TRBJ1-6 - - TRBV6-2/TRBV6-3 CASSYDLYRAHPLHF TGTGCCAGCAGTTACGATCTTTACAGGGCCCATCCCCTCCACTTT
TRBJ2-1 - TRBD2 TRBV5-1 CASSLTLTSNSGEQFF TGCGCCAGCAGCTTAACCCTGACTAGCAACAGTGGTGAGCAGTTCTTC
TRBJ1-3 - - TRBV9 CASSATQGTGNTIYF TGTGCCAGCAGCGCAACACAGGGAACTGGAAACACCATATATTTT
TRBJ1-1 - - TRBV6-5 CASRGLQNTEAFF TGTGCCAGCAGGGGATTACAGAACACTGAAGCTTTCTTT
TRBJ2-3 - - TRBV19 CASRNRADTQYF TGTGCCAGTAGGAACAGGGCAGATACGCAGTATTTT
TRBJ2-2 - TRBD2 TRBV7-9 CASSLGISGETGELFF TGTGCCAGCAGCTTAGGAATTAGCGGGGAGACCGGGGAGCTGTTTTTT
TRBJ2-3 - TRBD1 TRBV11-2 CASSLLGTGQYF TGTGCCAGCAGCTTACTCGGGACAGGGCAGTATTTT
TRBJ2-7 - - TRBV6-5 CASLNGHEQYF TGTGCCAGCCTCAATGGGCACGAGCAGTACTTC
TRBJ1-1 - - TRBV2 CASQLRAMMNTEAFF TGTGCCAGCCAGTTAAGGGCTATGATGAACACTGAAGCTTTCTTT
TRBJ2-7 - TRBD2 TRBV19 CASSIDLRGSVSYEQYF TGTGCCAGTAGTATAGATCTGCGCGGGAGTGTATCCTACGAGCAGTACTTC
TRBJ1-1 - - TRBV7-2 CASSSGQMNTEAFF TGTGCCAGCAGTTCTGGACAGATGAACACTGAAGCTTTCTTT